This T cell receptor (beta chain) was identified in a study of T cell changes during pregnancy in multiple sclerosis (dated by TCRdb to about 2019). About the study as a whole: Changes in the T cell repertoire over the course of pregnancy were examined in this study in women with multiple sclerosis.

Concerning this clone itself: Its antigen target is currently unknown. The input lacks base qualities; no much larger clone sits a single base away.

The library was produced with the immunoSEQ multiplex PCR assay. TCRdb holds this immuneACCESS table with in-frame rearrangements only. Some clones are missing; in checked studies, unresolved V genes explain under half, and the rest has no known cause. This sample holds fewer than 85,000 clones; about 90% were observed only once. The ten largest make up 1.5% to 2% of the sample. V and J are truncated by 2 bases and 0 bases respectively, leaving an intervening sequence of 7 bases. Reading the germline V gene (reference sequence) gives CDR1 SEHNR and CDR2 FQNEAQ. From its cysteine to its phenylalanine, the CDR3 spans 15 amino acids. CDR3 DNA only is kept here, 45 bases in frame from base 1.

The TCR was taken from a female donor in good health, enrolled as a control in a pregnancy study. The starting material was peripheral blood, obtained in the first trimester of pregnancy. This receptor chain uses TRBV7-9 and TRBJ2-2; the D gene assignment is ambiguous. The nucleotide sequence reads as follows: TGTGCCAGCAGCTTACTTCAGGCGAACACCGGGGAGCTGTTTTTT. This yields the protein CASSLLQANTGELFF.